Listed here are 28 T cell receptor beta chains from one sample, sequenced in a study of T cell repertoires in cytomegalovirus infection. TCRdb called the reads again in MiXCR, with one record for every CDR3 protein. This sample yields around 300,000 distinct CDR3 sequences, of which around 25% are seen a single time; approximately 15% belongs to the top ten. The material sequenced was PBMCs. These TCRs come from a human donor in good health (CMV status not recorded). Some clones in this sample may be carry-over from other donors' samples.

In this sample, this clonotype turned up many times. V and J are TRBV7-2 and TRBJ2-3; no clear D gene. The CDR3 consists of 14 residues. CDR1 is SGHTA and CDR2 is FQGNSA in the germline V gene. V shed 4 bases and J shed 0 bases, with 8 bases lying between them. The chain's CDR3 is CASSYSSSTDTQYF. The CDR3 DNA reads as TGTGCCAGCAGCTACAGTTCTAGCACAGATACGCAGTATTTT.

The sample holds one count of this clonotype. A much larger clonotype is one base distant, so this may be a read error. J is TRBJ1-1 and V is TRBV7-2; TRBD1 is a possible D gene (5 bases). This CDR3 is built from 12 residues. The V and J ends lost 5 bases and 9 bases respectively, with 13 bases between them. CDR1 is SGHTA, CDR2 FQGNSA, per germline. The CDR3: CASSQRQTQAFF. The CDR3 DNA is TGTGCCAGCAGCCAAAGACAGACTCAAGCTTTCTTT.

The V gene is TRBV4-1, the J gene TRBJ2-1, with D hard to call. Per the germline V gene, CDR1 is MGHRA and CDR2 is YSYEKL. Trimming removed 3 bases at V and 7 bases at J, with 13 bases between. The CDR3 covers 14 residues. The CDR3 region has the DNA TGCGCCAGCAGCCACCCGCTCCTTCAGAATGAGCAGTTCTTC. Protein sequence: CASSHPLLQNEQFF.

This clonotype was picked up many times. The rearrangement uses TRBV7-2 and TRBJ2-3; D uncertain. The ends were cut back, 1 base at V and 2 bases at J, with 10 bases in the middle. Germline CDR1 and CDR2: SGHTA and FQGNSA. CDR3 length: 15 residues. The CDR3 sequence is CASSLVQIFTDTQYF. The CDR3 DNA is TGTGCCAGCAGCTTAGTACAGATATTCACAGATACGCAGTATTTT. The full variable domain, with the rest looked up from reference TRBV7-2 and TRBJ2-3, is GAGVSQSPSNKVTEKGKDVELRCDPISGHTALYWYRQSLGQGLEFLIYFQGNSAPDKSGLPSDRFSAERTGGSVSTLTIQRTQQEDSAVYLCASSLVQIFTDTQYFGPGTRLTVL.

V and J are TRBV6-2 or TRBV6-3 and TRBJ2-2, with no clear D. The CDR3 runs 15 residues. V shed 7 bases and J shed 1 base, with 13 bases lying between them. Germline CDR1 is MNHEY and CDR2 is SVGEGT. The CDR3 loop is CASTNQVGNTGELFF. The CDR3, as DNA: TGTGCCAGCACTAATCAGGTGGGGAACACCGGGGAGCTGTTTTTT.

This chain connects TRBV2 to TRBJ1-2; D remains unclear. Trimming stripped 1 base from V and 8 bases from J, with 11 bases between. CDR1 is SNHLY, CDR2 FYNNEI, per germline. This CDR3 is built from 13 residues. CDR3: CASSEVASEGYTF. The CDR3, as DNA: TGTGCCAGCAGTGAAGTCGCGAGCGAAGGCTACACCTTC.

CDR3 coding DNA: TGCGCCAGCAGAGGGGCCTCGACAGGGGTCACTGAAGCTTTCTTT. This translates into CASRGASTGVTEAFF. V is TRBV5-1 and J is TRBJ1-1; the match to TRBD1 covers 8 bases. Trimming removed 5 bases from V and 4 bases from J; junction bases left unmatched: 10. Germline CDR1 is SGHRS and CDR2 is YFSETQ. The CDR3 runs 15 residues. Full variable domain (rest looked up from reference TRBV5-1 and TRBJ1-1): KAGVTQTPRYLIKTRGQQVTLSCSPISGHRSVSWYQQTPGQGLQFLFEYFSETQRNKGNFPGRFSGRQFSNSRSEMNVSTLELGDSALYLCASRGASTGVTEAFFGQGTRLTVV.

This chain's CDR3 is CAISESLYEQYF. For the CDR3, the DNA is TGTGCCATCAGTGAGTCTCTGTACGAGCAGTACTTC. V usage is TRBV10-3 and J usage is TRBJ2-7; D remains ambiguous. CDR1 ENHRY and CDR2 SYGVKD come from the germline V gene. CDR3 length equals 12 residues. Trimming took 0 bases from V and 4 from J, leaving 4 bases between them.

The table lists this clonotype with a few counts. This chain joins TRBV20-1 and TRBJ2-5; 8 bases align to TRBD2. After removal of 3 bases from V and 5 bases from J, the junction contained 5 bases not matched to a gene. The CDR3 consists of 13 residues. Per germline, CDR1 DFQATT and CDR2 SNEGSKA (reference sequence). The CDR3 sequence: CSASGRARETQYF. DNA of the CDR3: TGCAGTGCTAGCGGGAGGGCCCGGGAGACCCAGTACTTC.

This clonotype was counted between two and nine times. V is TRBV11-2 and J is TRBJ1-5; tentatively, D is TRBD1 (6 bases). The germline V gene has CDR1 SGHAT and CDR2 FQNNGV. Deletions cut 1 base from V and 7 bases from J, with 14 bases between. The CDR3 covers 15 residues. CDR3 residues: CASSLGAGAGQPQHF. CDR3 in DNA: TGTGCCAGCAGCTTAGGAGCAGGGGCAGGACAGCCCCAGCATTTT.

This clonotype was seen a few times. The chain is built from TRBV20-1 and TRBJ2-5; unclear D gene. The germline gives CDR1 DFQATT, CDR2 SNEGSKA (reference sequence). V gave up 1 base and J gave up 1 base, with 13 bases separating them. The CDR3 sequence is 15 residues long. The CDR3 loop is CSARAGSPSQETQYF. In nucleotides, the CDR3 is TGCAGTGCTAGAGCGGGCAGCCCGAGCCAAGAGACCCAGTACTTC.

This chain uses TRBV11-3 with TRBJ2-7; TRBD1 matches at 10 bases. This CDR3 comprises 15 residues. Trimming removed 1 base from V and 4 bases from J; junction bases left unmatched: 4. CDR1 is SGHNT and CDR2 is YENEEA in the germline V gene. The CDR3 DNA sequence: TGTGCCAGCAGCTTAGCGACAGGGGGCTTGTACGAGCAGTACTTC. Translated, it gives CASSLATGGLYEQYF.

This chain joins TRBV30 and TRBJ1-4; TRBD1 matches 9 bases. The CDR3 is 16 residues long. Germline CDR1 is GTSNPN and CDR2 is SVGIG (reference sequence). V lost 3 bases, J lost 4 bases, and 9 bases stayed unmatched. DNA for the CDR3: TGTGCCTGGAGCCCGGGACAGGGCTTTTATAATGAAAAACTGTTTTTT. It encodes CAWSPGQGFYNEKLFF.

V gene TRBV28 combines with J gene TRBJ2-7; D might be TRBD2 (5 bases). With 3 bases removed from V and 4 bases from J, the gap between germline ends came to 13 bases. In germline, CDR1 is MDHEN, CDR2 SYDVKM. CDR3 length: 14 amino acids. CDR3: CASSLGRNQYEQYF. CDR3 DNA sequence: TGTGCCAGCAGTTTGGGGAGAAATCAGTACGAGCAGTACTTC.

The chain has TRBV6-1 and TRBJ2-2; 7 bases fit TRBD1. The germline gives CDR1 MNHNS, CDR2 SASEGT. J gave up 0 bases and V 8 bases, and 3 bases lay outside the gene matches. This CDR3 is 14 amino acids long. The CDR3 sequence is CASPGTANTGELFF. In DNA form, the CDR3 reads TGTGCCAGCCCCGGGACAGCGAACACCGGGGAGCTGTTTTTT.

The table lists this clonotype with many counts. The CDR3 DNA reads TGTGCCAGCAGCACAAGGACGGGGGAAAATCAGCCCCAGCATTTT. Its translation is CASSTRTGENQPQHF. The V and J genes are TRBV7-2 and TRBJ1-5, with D tentatively TRBD1 (5 bases). Germline lookup yields CDR1 SGHTA and CDR2 FQGNSA. CDR3 length: 15 amino acids. V gave up 5 bases and J gave up 4 bases, with 15 bases separating them.

This clonotype was seen a handful of times. This CDR3 is CAWSAMGQPQHF. The DNA of the CDR3 is TGTGCCTGGAGTGCAATGGGTCAGCCCCAGCATTTT. This chain connects TRBV30 to TRBJ1-5; unclear D gene. Trimming cost V 1 base and J 6 bases, with 7 bases left between them. Germline assignment: CDR1 GTSNPN and CDR2 SVGIG (reference sequence). The CDR3 is 12 amino acids.

This clonotype was observed a handful of times. The genes are TRBV11-3 and TRBJ2-2, with D tentatively TRBD2 (5 bases). CDR3 length: 15 amino acids. The V gene's germline CDR1 is SGHNT and CDR2 YENEEA. The germline V and J ends were trimmed by 5 bases and 0 bases, with 10 bases remaining between them. The CDR3 loop reads CASSHSVPNTGELFF. In DNA, the CDR3 is TGTGCCAGCAGCCATAGCGTCCCGAACACCGGGGAGCTGTTTTTT.

This sequence joins TRBV20-1 and TRBJ1-2, with no clear D. V was pared by 0 bases and J by 4 bases, with 15 bases between. Germline CDR1 reads DFQATT; CDR2 reads SNEGSKA (reference sequence). The length of the CDR3 is 15 residues. The CDR3, as DNA: TGCAGTGCTAGAGATCTAACGGGCGGAAGCTATGGCTACACCTTC. Protein: CSARDLTGGSYGYTF.

This clonotype appeared a few times. This chain links TRBV20-1 with TRBJ2-5, with 7 bases matching TRBD2. J lost 4 bases, V lost 6 bases, and 11 bases had no gene match. The CDR3 contains 14 residues. Germline loops: CDR1 DFQATT, CDR2 SNEGSKA (reference sequence). In DNA form, the CDR3 reads TGCAGTGCAATACTAGCGATAAGGCCAGAGACCCAGTACTTC. Protein sequence: CSAILAIRPETQYF.

This clonotype was seen repeatedly, ten times or more. The genes are TRBV7-2 and TRBJ1-1; the D gene is possibly TRBD1 (6 bases). CDR3 length equals 13 residues. Germline V gene sequence: CDR1 SGHTA, CDR2 FQGNSA. V was trimmed by 6 bases and J by 7 bases, leaving 15 bases between them. The CDR3: CASRDYRVYEAFF. For the CDR3, the DNA is TGTGCCAGCAGGGATTACAGGGTTTATGAAGCTTTCTTT.

Turning to this clonotype: The junction differs from germline at one of its ends, possibly a read error. J is TRBJ2-7 and V is TRBV11-2; no clear D gene. Germline V gene sequence: CDR1 SGHAT, CDR2 FQNNGV. This CDR3 has 12 residues. The CDR3 loop reads CANSLTFYEQYF. CDR3 sequence (DNA): TGTGCCAACAGCTTGACTTTCTACGAGCAGTACTTC. The complete variable domain, with remaining parts taken from reference TRBV11-2 and TRBJ2-7, reads EAGVAQSPRYKIIEKRQSVAFWCNPISGHATLYWYQQILGQGPKLLIQFQNNGVVDDSQLPKDRFSAERLKGVDSTLKIQPAKLEDSAVYLCANSLTFYEQYFGPGTRLTVT.

The chain links TRBV5-1 to TRBJ2-3; D is perhaps TRBD1 or TRBD2 (6 bases each). The germline V gene has CDR1 SGHRS and CDR2 YFSETQ. This CDR3 contains 14 residues. Trimming pared 2 bases from V and 3 bases from J, leaving 10 bases between. The CDR3 here is CASSFGGGTDTQYF. The CDR3 coding sequence is TGCGCCAGCAGCTTCGGAGGGGGAACAGATACGCAGTATTTT.

This clonotype was counted once. The V gene is TRBV29-1, the J gene TRBJ2-7, with D unclear. V was shortened by 5 bases and J by 0 bases, with 8 bases between the two germline ends. CDR3 length: 12 amino acids. CDR1 and CDR2 (germline): SQVTM, ANQGSEA. CDR3 protein: CSVWGSSYEQYF. DNA for the CDR3: TGCAGCGTTTGGGGTAGCTCCTACGAGCAGTACTTC.

This clonotype was counted ten times or more. This sequence joins TRBV25-1 and TRBJ2-7, with TRBD2 matching over 7 bases. V lost 10 bases and J lost 0; bases outside the gene matches: 6. The CDR3 is 13 amino acids. CDR1 MGHDK and CDR2 SYGVNS come from the germline V gene. The CDR3 DNA reads TGTGCCACCTCAGGGAGGGGCTCCTACGAGCAGTACTTC. Protein product: CATSGRGSYEQYF.

A remark on this clonotype: A clone one base away is much larger, so this may be a read error. The gene calls are TRBV7-2 and TRBJ1-5, with D possibly matching TRBD1 (5 bases). The germline gives CDR1 SGHTA, CDR2 FQGNSA. This CDR3 is 15 amino acids long. With 7 bases removed from V and 7 bases from J, the gap between germline ends came to 20 bases. CDR3 DNA sequence: TGTGCCAGCACCCCCTTAGGACAAAGCCGACAGCCCCAGCATTTT. Its protein is CASTPLGQSRQPQHF.

On this clonotype itself: A junction end diverges from the germline sequence, so it may reflect a read error. The DNA for the CDR3 is TGCGCCAGCAGCCGAGACAGGGCTGGGGCCAACGTCCTGACTTTC. This translates into CASSRDRAGANVLTF. The genes are TRBV11-2 and TRBJ2-6; the match to TRBD1 covers 7 bases. The CDR3 has 15 residues. Germline lookup yields CDR1 SGHAT and CDR2 FQNNGV.

This clonotype was detected a few times. This chain uses TRBV20-1 with TRBJ2-7; tentative D call: TRBD2 (5 bases). The CDR3 covers 14 residues. Looked up from germline, CDR1 is DFQATT and CDR2 is SNEGSKA (reference sequence). The ends were cut back, 0 bases at V and 0 bases at J, with 9 bases in the middle. In DNA, the CDR3 is TGCAGTGCTAGAGATACGGGAAACTCCTACGAGCAGTACTTC. Translating it yields CSARDTGNSYEQYF.